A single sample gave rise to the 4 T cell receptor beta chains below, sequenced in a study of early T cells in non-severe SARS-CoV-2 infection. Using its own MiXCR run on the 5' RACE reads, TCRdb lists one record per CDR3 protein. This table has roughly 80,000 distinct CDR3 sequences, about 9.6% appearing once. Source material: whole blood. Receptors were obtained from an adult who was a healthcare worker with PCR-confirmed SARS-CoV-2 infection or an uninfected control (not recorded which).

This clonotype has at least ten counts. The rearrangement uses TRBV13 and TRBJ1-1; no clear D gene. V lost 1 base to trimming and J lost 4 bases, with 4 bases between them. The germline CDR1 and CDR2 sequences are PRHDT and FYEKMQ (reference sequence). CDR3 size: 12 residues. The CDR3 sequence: CASSLVGTEAFF. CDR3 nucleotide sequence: TGTGCCAGCAGCTTAGTTGGCACTGAAGCTTTCTTT.

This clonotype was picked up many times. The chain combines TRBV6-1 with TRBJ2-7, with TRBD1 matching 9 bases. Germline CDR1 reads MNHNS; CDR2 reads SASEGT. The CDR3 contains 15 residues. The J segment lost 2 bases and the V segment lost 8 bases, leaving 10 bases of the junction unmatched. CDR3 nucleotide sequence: TGTGCCAGCGAATCCGGGACAGGGCTTACCTACGAGCAGTACTTC. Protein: CASESGTGLTYEQYF.

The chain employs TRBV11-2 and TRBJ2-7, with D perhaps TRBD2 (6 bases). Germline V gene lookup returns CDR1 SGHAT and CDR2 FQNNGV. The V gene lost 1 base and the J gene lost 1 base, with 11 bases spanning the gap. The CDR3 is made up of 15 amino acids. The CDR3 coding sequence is TGTGCCAGCAGCTTAGTCCCCGGGAGTTCCTACGAGCAGTACTTC. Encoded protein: CASSLVPGSSYEQYF.

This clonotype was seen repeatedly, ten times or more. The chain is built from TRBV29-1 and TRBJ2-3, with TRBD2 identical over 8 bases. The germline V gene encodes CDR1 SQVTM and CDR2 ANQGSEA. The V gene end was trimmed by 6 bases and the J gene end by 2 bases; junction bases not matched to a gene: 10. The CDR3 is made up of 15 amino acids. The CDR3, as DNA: TGCAGCGTGATCACTAGCGGTAGATTCACAGATACGCAGTATTTT. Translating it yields CSVITSGRFTDTQYF.